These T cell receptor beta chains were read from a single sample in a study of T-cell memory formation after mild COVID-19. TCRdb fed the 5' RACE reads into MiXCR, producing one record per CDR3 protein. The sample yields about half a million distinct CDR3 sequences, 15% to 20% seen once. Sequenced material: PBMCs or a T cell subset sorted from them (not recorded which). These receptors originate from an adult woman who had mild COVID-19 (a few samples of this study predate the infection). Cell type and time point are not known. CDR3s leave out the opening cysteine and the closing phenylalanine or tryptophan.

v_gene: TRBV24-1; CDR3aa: ATSTPDSTSTDTQY
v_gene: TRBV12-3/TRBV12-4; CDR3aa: ASSLKGQGGTEAF
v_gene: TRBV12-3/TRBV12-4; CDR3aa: ASTGQELAKNIQY
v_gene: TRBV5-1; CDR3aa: ASSEPGQAFGNEQF
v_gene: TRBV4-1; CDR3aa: ASSQDQSSPLH
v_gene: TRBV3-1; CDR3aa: ASSQEALGYGQLQETQY
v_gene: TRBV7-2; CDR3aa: ASSLKSPGANVLT
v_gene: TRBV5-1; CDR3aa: ASSLGASSYNEQF
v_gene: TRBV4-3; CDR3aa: ASSQDRGPPGEAF
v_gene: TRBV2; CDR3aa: ASSEAREGEQY
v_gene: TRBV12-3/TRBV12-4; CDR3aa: ASTGPLTEAF
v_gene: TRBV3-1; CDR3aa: ASSPVGGGAYEQY
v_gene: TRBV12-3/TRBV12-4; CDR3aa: ASSQGTNYGYT
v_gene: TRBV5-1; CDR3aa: ASSSFGGNTEAF
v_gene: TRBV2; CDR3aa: ASSGRGGTDTQY
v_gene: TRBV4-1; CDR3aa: ASSPQGSGTTHYNEQF
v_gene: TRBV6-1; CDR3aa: ASSEQGAIGREQY
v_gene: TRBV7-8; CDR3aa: ASSLVGGAIYEQY
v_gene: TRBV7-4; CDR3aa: ASSLKGRAYEQY
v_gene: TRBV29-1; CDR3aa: SVEDRDDEQY
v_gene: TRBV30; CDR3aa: AWATSGETQY
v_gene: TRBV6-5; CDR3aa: ASSWDRAMNTEAF
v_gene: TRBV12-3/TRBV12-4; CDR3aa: ASTGLQNRPQH
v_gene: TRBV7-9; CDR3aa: ASSLTYYEQY
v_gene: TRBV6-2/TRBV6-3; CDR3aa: ASSYSRAGGPFYEQY
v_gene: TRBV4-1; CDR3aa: ASSQDQDRASGELF
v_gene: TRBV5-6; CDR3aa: ASSPGTANYYGYT
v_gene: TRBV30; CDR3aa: AWSAPDTQY
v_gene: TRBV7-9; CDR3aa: AATVAGTQETQY